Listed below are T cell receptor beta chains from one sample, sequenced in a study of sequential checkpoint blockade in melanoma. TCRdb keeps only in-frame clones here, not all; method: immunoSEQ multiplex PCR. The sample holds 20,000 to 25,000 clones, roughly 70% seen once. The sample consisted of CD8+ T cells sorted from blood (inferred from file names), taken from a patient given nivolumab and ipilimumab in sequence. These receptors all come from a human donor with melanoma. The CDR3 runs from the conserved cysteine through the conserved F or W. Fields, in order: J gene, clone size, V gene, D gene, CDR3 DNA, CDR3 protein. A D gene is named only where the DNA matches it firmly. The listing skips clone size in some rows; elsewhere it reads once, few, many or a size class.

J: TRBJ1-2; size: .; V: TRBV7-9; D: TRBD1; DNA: TGTGCCAGCGAGGGACAGGCTCGGGGCTACACCTTC; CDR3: CASEGQARGYTF
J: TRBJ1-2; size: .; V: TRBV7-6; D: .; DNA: TGTGCCAGCAGCCGAGACAGGAACTATGGCTACACCTTC; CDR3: CASSRDRNYGYTF
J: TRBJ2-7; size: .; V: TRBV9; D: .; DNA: TGTGCCAGCAGCGAGCAGGGATTCGGCTACGAGCAGTACTTC; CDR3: CASSEQGFGYEQYF
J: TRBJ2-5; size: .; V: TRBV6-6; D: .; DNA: TGTGCCAGCAGTTACGAGGTAGAGGGTTGGGAGACCCAGTACTTC; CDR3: CASSYEVEGWETQYF
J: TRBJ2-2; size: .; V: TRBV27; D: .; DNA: TGTGCCAGCCGGACAGCAAACACCGGGGAGCTGTTTTTT; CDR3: CASRTANTGELFF
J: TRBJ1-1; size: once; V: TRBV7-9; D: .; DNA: TGTGCCAGCAGCTTAGTGCAGGGGAAGGGGAACACTGAAGCTTTCTTT; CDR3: CASSLVQGKGNTEAFF
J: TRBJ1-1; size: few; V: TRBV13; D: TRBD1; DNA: TGTGCCAGCAGCTCTGGTCCGAAACAGGGGGCAACTGAAGCTTTCTTT; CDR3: CASSSGPKQGATEAFF
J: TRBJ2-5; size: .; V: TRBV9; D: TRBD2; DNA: TGTGCCAGCAGCGTATCCACTAGCGGGTACGAGACCCAGTACTTC; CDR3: CASSVSTSGYETQYF
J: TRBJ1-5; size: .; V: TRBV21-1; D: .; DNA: TGTGCCAGCAGCAAAAACAGGGTCAATCAGCCCCAGCATTTT; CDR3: CASSKNRVNQPQHF
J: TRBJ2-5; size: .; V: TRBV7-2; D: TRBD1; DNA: TGTGCCAGCAGCTCTCCTATCCTCCGGGACAGGGACCAAGAGACCCAGTACTTC; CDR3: CASSSPILRDRDQETQYF
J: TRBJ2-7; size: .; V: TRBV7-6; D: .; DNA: TGTGCCGTCCGGGACATCATATCCTACGAGCAGTACTTC; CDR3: CAVRDIISYEQYF
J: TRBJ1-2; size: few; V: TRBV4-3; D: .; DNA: TGCGCCAGCAGCCCACAGGGCAGGGGTAACTATGGCTACACCTTC; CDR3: CASSPQGRGNYGYTF
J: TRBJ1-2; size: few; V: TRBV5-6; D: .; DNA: TGTGCCAGCGGCGGAAGTCTATATGGCTACACCTTC; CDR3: CASGGSLYGYTF
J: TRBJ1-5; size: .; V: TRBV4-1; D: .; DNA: TGCGCCAGCAGCCGGCTGAGCGGGGAGCCCCAGCATTTT; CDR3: CASSRLSGEPQHF
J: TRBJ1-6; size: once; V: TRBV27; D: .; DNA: TGTGCCAGCAGTTGGGAGAGCTATAATTCACCCCTCCACTTT; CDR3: CASSWESYNSPLHF
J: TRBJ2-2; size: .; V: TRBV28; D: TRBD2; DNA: TGTGCCAGCAGTTTCTCTGCGGGGAGGGACACCGGGGAGCTGTTTTTT; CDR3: CASSFSAGRDTGELFF
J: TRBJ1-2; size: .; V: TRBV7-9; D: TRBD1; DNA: TGTGCCAGCTCAACAGGGGTAAATAACTATGGCTACACCTTC; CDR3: CASSTGVNNYGYTF
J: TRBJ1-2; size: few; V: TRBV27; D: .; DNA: TGTGCCAGCAGTTCCTGGACAGCTAACTATGGCTACACCTTC; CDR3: CASSSWTANYGYTF
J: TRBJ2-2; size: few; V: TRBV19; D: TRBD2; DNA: TGTGCCAGTAGTATGGGCCGACTAGCGGGCACGAACACCGGGGAGCTGTTTTTT; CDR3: CASSMGRLAGTNTGELFF
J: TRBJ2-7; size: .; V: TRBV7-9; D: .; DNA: TGTGCCAGCAGCTCCCGCGGCGTGGACGAGCAGTACTTC; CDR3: CASSSRGVDEQYF
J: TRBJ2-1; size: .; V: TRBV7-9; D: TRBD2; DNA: TGTGCCAGCATGACGACTAGCGAGGATTTAGATCAACACAATGAGCAGTTCTTC; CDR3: CASMTTSEDLDQHNEQFF
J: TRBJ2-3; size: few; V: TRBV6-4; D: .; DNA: TGTGCCAGCAGCCCCGGGGGAGTCTCAGATACGCAGTATTTT; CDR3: CASSPGGVSDTQYF
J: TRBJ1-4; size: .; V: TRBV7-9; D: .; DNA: TGTGCCAGCAGCTTAGCCCAGGGGAAAGATGAAAAACTGTTTTTT; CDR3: CASSLAQGKDEKLFF
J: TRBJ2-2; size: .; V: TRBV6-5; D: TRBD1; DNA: TGTGCCAGCAGTTACCAGGGGGCCGGGGAGCTGTTTTTT; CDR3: CASSYQGAGELFF
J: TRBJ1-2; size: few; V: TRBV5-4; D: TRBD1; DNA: TGTGCCAGCAGCTTGGGGGACAGTATCCATGGCTACACCTTC; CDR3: CASSLGDSIHGYTF
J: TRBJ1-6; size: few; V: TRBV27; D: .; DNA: TGTGCCAGCAAGAGTAATTCACCCCTCCACTTT; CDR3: CASKSNSPLHF
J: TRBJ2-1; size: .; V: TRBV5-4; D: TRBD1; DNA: TGTGCCAGCAGCCCCCAACCCGGGACAGGGGTCTACAATGAGCAGTTCTTC; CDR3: CASSPQPGTGVYNEQFF
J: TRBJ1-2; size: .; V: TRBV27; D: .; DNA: TGTGCCAGCAGTTCCCTCCTGGGGGGGGCGGCTGGCTACACCTTC; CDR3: CASSSLLGGAAGYTF